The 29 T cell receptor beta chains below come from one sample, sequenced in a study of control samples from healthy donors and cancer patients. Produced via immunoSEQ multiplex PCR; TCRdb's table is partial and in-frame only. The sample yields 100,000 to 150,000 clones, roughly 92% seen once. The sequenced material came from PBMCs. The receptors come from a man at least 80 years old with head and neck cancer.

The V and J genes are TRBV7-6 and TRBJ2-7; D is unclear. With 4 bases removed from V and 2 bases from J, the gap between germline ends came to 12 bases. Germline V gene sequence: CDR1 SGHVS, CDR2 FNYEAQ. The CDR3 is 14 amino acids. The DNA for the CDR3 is TGTGCCAGCAGCTCCGGCGGACGACCCTACGAGCAGTACTTC. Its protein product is CASSSGGRPYEQYF.

The CDR3: CASSSTSGRYTGELFF. In DNA form, the CDR3 reads TGTGCCAGCAGCTCGACTAGCGGGAGATACACCGGGGAGCTGTTTTTT. The chain recombines TRBV7-2 with TRBJ2-2, with TRBD2 matching over 12 bases. The CDR3 sequence is 16 residues long. J lost 3 bases, V lost 4 bases, and 3 bases had no gene match. The germline V gene has CDR1 SGHTA and CDR2 FQGNSA.

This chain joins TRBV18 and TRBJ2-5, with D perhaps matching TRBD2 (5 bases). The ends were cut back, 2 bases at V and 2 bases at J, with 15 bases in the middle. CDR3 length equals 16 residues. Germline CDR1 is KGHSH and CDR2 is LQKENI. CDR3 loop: CASSPTLRVRQETQYF. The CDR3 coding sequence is TGTGCCAGCTCACCAACGTTGAGGGTGAGGCAAGAGACCCAGTACTTC.

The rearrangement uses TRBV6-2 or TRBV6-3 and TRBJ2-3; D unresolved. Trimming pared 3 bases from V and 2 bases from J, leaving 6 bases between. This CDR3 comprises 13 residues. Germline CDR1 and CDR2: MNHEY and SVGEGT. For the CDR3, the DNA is TGTGCCAGCAGTTATCAGACCACAGATACGCAGTATTTT. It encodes CASSYQTTDTQYF.

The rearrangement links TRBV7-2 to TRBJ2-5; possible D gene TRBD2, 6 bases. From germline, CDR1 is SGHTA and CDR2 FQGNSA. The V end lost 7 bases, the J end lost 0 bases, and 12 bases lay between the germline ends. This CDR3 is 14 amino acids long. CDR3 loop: CASTYSGDQETQYF. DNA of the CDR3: TGTGCCAGCACCTATAGCGGAGACCAAGAGACCCAGTACTTC. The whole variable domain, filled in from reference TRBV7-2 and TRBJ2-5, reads GAGVSQSPSNKVTEKGKDVELRCDPISGHTALYWYRQSLGQGLEFLIYFQGNSAPDKSGLPSDRFSAERTGGSVSTLTIQRTQQEDSAVYLCASTYSGDQETQYFGPGTRLLVL.

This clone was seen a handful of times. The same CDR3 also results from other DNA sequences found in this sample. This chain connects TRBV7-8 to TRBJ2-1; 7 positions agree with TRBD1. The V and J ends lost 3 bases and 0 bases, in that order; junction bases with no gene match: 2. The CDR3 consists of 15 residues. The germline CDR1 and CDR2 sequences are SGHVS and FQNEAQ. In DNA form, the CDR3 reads TGTGCCAGCAGCTTGGACAGGCGCTCCTACAATGAGCAGTTCTTC. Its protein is CASSLDRRSYNEQFF. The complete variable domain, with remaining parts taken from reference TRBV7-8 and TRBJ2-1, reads GAGVSQSPRYKVAKRGQDVALRCDPISGHVSLFWYQQALGQGPEFLTYFQNEAQLDKSGLPSDRFFAERPEGSVSTLKIQRTQQEDSAVYLCASSLDRRSYNEQFFGPGTRLTVL.

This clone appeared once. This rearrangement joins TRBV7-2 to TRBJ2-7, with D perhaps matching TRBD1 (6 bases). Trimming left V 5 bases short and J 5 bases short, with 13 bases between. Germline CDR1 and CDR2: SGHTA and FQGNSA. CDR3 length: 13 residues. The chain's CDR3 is CASSPTGAHEQYF. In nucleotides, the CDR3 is TGTGCCAGCAGCCCGACAGGAGCCCACGAGCAGTACTTC.

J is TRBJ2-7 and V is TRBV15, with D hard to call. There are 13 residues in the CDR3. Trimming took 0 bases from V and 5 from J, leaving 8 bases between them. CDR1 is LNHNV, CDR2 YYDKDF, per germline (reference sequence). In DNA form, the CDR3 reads TGTGCCACCAGCAGAGATCCCTCGGACGAGCAGTACTTC. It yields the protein CATSRDPSDEQYF. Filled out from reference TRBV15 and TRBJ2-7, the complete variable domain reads DAMVIQNPRYQVTQFGKPVTLSCSQTLNHNVMYWYQQKSSQAPKLLFHYYDKDFNNEADTPDNFQSRRPNTSFCFLDIRSPGLGDTAMYLCATSRDPSDEQYFGPGTRLTVT.

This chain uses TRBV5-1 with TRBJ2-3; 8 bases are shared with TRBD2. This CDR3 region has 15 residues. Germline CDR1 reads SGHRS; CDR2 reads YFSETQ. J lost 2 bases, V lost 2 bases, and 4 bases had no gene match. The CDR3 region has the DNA TGCGCCAGCAGCTTAGCGGGGGCCGTCACAGATACGCAGTATTTT. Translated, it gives CASSLAGAVTDTQYF.

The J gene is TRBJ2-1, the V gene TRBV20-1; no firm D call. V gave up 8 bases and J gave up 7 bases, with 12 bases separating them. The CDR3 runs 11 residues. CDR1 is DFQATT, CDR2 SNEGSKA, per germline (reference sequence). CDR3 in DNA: TGCAGTCGGGTACTCGGTAATGAGCAGTTCTTC. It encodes CSRVLGNEQFF.

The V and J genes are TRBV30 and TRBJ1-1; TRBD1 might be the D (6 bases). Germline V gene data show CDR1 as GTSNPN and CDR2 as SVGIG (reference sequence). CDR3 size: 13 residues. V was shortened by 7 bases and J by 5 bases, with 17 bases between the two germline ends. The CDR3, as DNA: TGTGCCTCTAAGGACAGCGCTTGGACTGAAGCTTTCTTT. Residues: CASKDSAWTEAFF.

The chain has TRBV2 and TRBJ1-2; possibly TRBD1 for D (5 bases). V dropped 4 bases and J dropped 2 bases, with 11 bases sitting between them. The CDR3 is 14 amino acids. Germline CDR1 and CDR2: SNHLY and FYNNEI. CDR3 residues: CASSAGAINYGYTF. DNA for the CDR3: TGTGCCAGCAGTGCCGGGGCAATAAACTATGGCTACACCTTC.

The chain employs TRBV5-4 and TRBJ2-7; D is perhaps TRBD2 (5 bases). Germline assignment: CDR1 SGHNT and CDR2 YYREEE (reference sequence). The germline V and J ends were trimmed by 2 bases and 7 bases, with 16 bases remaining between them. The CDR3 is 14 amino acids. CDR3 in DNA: TGTGCCAGCAGCTTTTCGGAGGCGGCGAGGGAGCAGTACTTC. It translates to CASSFSEAAREQYF.

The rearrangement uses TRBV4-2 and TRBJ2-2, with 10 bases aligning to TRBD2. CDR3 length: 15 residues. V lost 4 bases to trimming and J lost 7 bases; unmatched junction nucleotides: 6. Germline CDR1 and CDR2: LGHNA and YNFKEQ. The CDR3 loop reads CASSRQRGGGGELFF. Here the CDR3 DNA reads TGTGCCAGCAGCCGTCAGCGGGGGGGCGGCGGGGAGCTGTTTTTT.

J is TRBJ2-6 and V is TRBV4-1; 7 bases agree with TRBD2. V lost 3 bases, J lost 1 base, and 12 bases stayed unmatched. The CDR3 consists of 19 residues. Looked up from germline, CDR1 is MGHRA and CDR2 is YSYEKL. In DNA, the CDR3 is TGCGCCAGCAGCCAGTTTCTGGGCGGGAGTGTTTCTGGGGCCAACGTCCTGACTTTC. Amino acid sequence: CASSQFLGGSVSGANVLTF.

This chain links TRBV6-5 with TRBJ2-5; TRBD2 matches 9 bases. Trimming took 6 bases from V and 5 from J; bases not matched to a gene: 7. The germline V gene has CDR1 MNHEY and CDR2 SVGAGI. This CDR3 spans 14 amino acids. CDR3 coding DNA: TGTGCCAGCAGACCTATAGCGGGAGATGAGACCCAGTACTTC. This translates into CASRPIAGDETQYF.

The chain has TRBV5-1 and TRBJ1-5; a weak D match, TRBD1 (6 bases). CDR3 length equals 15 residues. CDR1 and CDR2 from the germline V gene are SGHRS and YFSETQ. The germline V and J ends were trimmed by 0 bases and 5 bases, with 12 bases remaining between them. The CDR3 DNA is TGCGCCAGCAGCTTGGGGGCGGGGGGCGATCAGCCCCAGCATTTT. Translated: CASSLGAGGDQPQHF.

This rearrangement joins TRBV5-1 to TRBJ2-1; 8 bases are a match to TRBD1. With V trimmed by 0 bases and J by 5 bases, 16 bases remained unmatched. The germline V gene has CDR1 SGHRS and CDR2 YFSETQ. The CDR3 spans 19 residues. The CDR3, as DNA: TGCGCCAGCAGCTTGGCCCCTCGGACAGGGAATATAGGGAACAATGAGCAGTTCTTC. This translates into CASSLAPRTGNIGNNEQFF.

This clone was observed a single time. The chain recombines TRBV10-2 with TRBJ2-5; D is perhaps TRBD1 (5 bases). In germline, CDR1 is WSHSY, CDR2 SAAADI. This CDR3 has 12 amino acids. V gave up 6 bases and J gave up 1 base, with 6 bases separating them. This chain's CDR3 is CASRTVQETQYF. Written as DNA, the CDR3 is TGCGCCAGCAGGACAGTCCAAGAGACCCAGTACTTC.

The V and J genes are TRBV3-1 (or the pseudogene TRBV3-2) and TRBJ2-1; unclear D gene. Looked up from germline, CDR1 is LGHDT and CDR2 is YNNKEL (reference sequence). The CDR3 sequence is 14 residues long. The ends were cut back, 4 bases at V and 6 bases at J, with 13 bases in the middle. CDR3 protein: CASSPRVTLNEQFF. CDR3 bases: TGTGCCAGCAGCCCCCGGGTGACCCTCAATGAGCAGTTCTTC.

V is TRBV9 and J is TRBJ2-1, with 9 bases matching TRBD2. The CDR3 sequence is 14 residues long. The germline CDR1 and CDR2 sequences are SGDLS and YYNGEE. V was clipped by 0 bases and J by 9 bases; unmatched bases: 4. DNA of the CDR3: TGTGCCAGCAGCGTAGCTCCGCGGGAGGGTGAGCAGTTCTTC. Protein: CASSVAPREGEQFF.

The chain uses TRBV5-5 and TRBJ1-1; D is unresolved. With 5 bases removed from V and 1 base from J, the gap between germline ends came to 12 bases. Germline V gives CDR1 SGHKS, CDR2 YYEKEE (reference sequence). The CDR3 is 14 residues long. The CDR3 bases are TGTGCCAGCAGTCCCCGGACGAAGAACACTGAAGCTTTCTTT. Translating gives CASSPRTKNTEAFF.

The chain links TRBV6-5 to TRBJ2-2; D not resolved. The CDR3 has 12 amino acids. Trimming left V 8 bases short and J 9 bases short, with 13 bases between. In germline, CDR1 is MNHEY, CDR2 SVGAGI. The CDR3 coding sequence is TGTGCCAGCCGAACCGGGCTTCGGGAGCTGTTTTTT. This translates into CASRTGLRELFF.

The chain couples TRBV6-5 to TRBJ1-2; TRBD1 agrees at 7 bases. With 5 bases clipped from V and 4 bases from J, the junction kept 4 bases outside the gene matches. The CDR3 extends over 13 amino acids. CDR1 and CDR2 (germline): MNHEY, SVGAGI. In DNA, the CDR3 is TGTGCCAGCAGTACCAGGGGGTCCTATGGCTACACCTTC. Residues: CASSTRGSYGYTF.

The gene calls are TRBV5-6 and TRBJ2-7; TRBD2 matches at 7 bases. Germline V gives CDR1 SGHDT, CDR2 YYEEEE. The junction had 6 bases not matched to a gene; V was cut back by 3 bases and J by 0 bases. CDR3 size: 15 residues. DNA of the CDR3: TGTGCCAGCAGCTGGGGACTACAGAGCTCCTACGAGCAGTACTTC. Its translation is CASSWGLQSSYEQYF.

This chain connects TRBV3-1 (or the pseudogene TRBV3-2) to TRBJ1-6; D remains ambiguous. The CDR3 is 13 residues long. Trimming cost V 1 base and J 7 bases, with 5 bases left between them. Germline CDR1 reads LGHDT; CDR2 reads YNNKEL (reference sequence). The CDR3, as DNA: TGTGCCAGCAGCCAAGGGGTCAATTCACCCCTCCACTTT. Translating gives CASSQGVNSPLHF.

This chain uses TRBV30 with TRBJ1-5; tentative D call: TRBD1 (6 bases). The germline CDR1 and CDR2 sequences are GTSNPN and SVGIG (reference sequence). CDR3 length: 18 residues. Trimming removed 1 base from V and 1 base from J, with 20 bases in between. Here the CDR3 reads CAWSGFSRRGGSNQPQHF. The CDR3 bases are TGTGCCTGGAGTGGATTCAGTCGCAGGGGAGGGAGCAATCAGCCCCAGCATTTT.

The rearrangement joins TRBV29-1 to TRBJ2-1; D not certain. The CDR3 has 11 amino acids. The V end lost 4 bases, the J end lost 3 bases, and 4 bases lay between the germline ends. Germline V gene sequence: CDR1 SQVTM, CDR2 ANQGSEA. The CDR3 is CSVGIYNEQFF. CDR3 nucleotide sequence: TGCAGCGTTGGTATCTACAATGAGCAGTTCTTC.

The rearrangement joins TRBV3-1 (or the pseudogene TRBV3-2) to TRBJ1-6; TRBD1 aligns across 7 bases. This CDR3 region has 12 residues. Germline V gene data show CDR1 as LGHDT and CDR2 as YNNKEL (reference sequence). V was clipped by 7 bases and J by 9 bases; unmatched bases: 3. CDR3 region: CASTTGVSPLHF. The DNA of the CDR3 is TGTGCCAGCACCACAGGGGTTTCACCCCTCCACTTT.